This is a list of T cell receptor beta chains from one sample in a study of cytomegalovirus exposure and HLA in healthy donors. Sequenced by immunoSEQ multiplex PCR; TCRdb stores in-frame clones only, minus some. This table holds about 87,000 clones. The sequencing sample was made of PBMCs. The receptor source for this set is a man aged 50-59 years in good health and CMV-seropositive. Each CDR3 is given with its conserved first and last residue. The order of the fields is V gene, J gene, D gene, CDR3 protein, CDR3 DNA. D genes are given only for firm matches.

TRBV11-3,TRBJ1-1,-,CASSLAAAATTEAFF,TGTGCCAGCAGCTTAGCGGCTGCAGCGACGACTGAAGCTTTCTTT
TRBV9,TRBJ1-1,TRBD1,CASSVTGGNTEAFF,TGTGCCAGCAGCGTTACAGGGGGAAACACTGAAGCTTTCTTT
TRBV18,TRBJ2-2,-,CASSPSEAGRYGELFF,TGTGCCAGCTCACCTAGCGAGGCGGGAAGATACGGGGAGCTGTTTTTT
TRBV25-1,TRBJ2-3,TRBD2,CASSAGLADTDTQYF,TGTGCCAGCAGCGCCGGACTAGCCGACACAGATACGCAGTATTTT
TRBV6-5,TRBJ2-5,TRBD1,CASTNRTGHGGTQYF,TGTGCCAGCACTAACAGGACAGGACATGGTGGGACCCAGTACTTC
TRBV5-1,TRBJ2-1,-,CASSLAPGLYNEQFF,TGCGCCAGCAGCTTGGCGCCAGGGCTCTACAATGAGCAGTTCTTC
TRBV7-2,TRBJ2-3,TRBD2,CASSLTSGADTQYF,TGTGCCAGCAGCCTGACTAGCGGCGCAGATACGCAGTATTTT
TRBV18,TRBJ2-6,-,CASSPPAGANVLTF,TGTGCCAGCTCACCACCGGCCGGGGCCAACGTCCTGACTTTC
TRBV30,TRBJ2-7,-,CAWMTPAYEQYF,TGTGCCTGGATGACTCCAGCCTACGAGCAGTACTTC
TRBV28,TRBJ2-5,-,CASSLVRAKETQYF,TGTGCCAGCAGTTTAGTCAGGGCCAAAGAGACCCAGTACTTC
TRBV6-1,TRBJ1-2,-,CASSDRWTNYGYTF,TGTGCCAGCAGCGACAGGTGGACGAACTATGGCTACACCTTC
TRBV5-1,TRBJ1-1,-,CASTGTDLTEAFF,TGCGCCAGCACCGGCACAGATCTCACTGAAGCTTTCTTT
TRBV5-6,TRBJ1-4,-,CASSFDRGGTGEKLFF,TGTGCCAGCAGTTTTGACCGGGGAGGAACGGGGGAAAAACTGTTTTTT
TRBV4-1,TRBJ1-2,-,CASSQAEQLYGYTF,TGCGCCAGCAGCCAAGCCGAACAGCTGTATGGCTACACCTTC
TRBV11-2,TRBJ2-5,-,CASSEYSYLFQETQYF,TGTGCCAGCAGCGAATACAGCTACCTTTTCCAAGAGACCCAGTACTTC
TRBV15,TRBJ1-4,-,CATSRVPGASGEKLFF,TGTGCCACCAGCAGAGTTCCTGGCGCTTCAGGGGAAAAACTGTTTTTT
TRBV5-6,TRBJ1-5,TRBD1,CASSSDRGSNQPQHF,TGTGCCAGCAGCTCTGACAGGGGTAGCAATCAGCCCCAGCATTTT
TRBV6-6,TRBJ2-3,-,CASRELGEADTQYF,TGTGCCAGCAGGGAGCTAGGAGAGGCAGATACGCAGTATTTT
TRBV19,TRBJ2-2,TRBD1,CASSMGPGQGVTGELFF,TGTGCCAGTAGTATGGGACCGGGACAGGGGGTCACCGGGGAGCTGTTTTTT
TRBV14,TRBJ2-3,-,CASSLGGVTQYF,TGTGCCAGCAGCCTGGGGGGAGTTACGCAGTATTTT
TRBV5-6,TRBJ2-5,-,CASGYRVGAGRETQYF,TGTGCCAGCGGCTACAGGGTTGGGGCCGGGCGTGAGACCCAGTACTTC
TRBV30,TRBJ1-1,-,CAWSGHQNTEAFF,TGTGCCTGGAGTGGACACCAGAACACTGAAGCTTTCTTT
TRBV29-1,TRBJ1-5,TRBD1,CSVGGAGQPQHF,TGCAGCGTAGGGGGCGCTGGACAGCCCCAGCATTTT
TRBV19,TRBJ2-7,-,CASSLGLGTYEQYF,TGTGCCAGTAGCCTCGGCCTGGGCACCTACGAGCAGTACTTC
TRBV7-2,TRBJ1-5,-,CASSSDILSNQPQHF,TGTGCCAGCAGTTCGGACATCCTTAGCAATCAGCCCCAGCATTTT
TRBV19,TRBJ1-1,-,CASSTSAREAFF,TGTGCCAGTAGTACCTCCGCCAGGGAAGCTTTCTTT
TRBV21-1,TRBJ1-1,-,CASPKAEQGGGSAFF,TGTGCCAGCCCTAAGGCGGAACAGGGCGGGGGTAGTGCTTTCTTT
TRBV29-1,TRBJ2-2,-,CSVLERGELFF,TGCAGCGTCTTAGAGCGTGGGGAGCTGTTTTTT
TRBV5-8,TRBJ1-2,-,CASSLEGGFYGYTF,TGTGCCAGCAGCTTGGAGGGGGGGTTCTATGGCTACACCTTC
TRBV7-3,TRBJ2-2,-,CASSEVTSGELFF,TGTGCCAGCTCCGAGGTTACCAGCGGGGAGCTGTTTTTT
TRBV6-5,TRBJ2-7,-,CASSPYSYEQYF,TGTGCCAGCAGTCCTTATTCCTACGAGCAGTACTTC
TRBV4-1,TRBJ2-1,-,CASSRLREIYNEQFF,TGCGCCAGCAGCCGTCTTCGAGAGATATACAATGAGCAGTTCTTC
TRBV5-1,TRBJ2-3,TRBD2,CASSLPALAGIRLGRIDTQYF,TGCGCCAGCAGCCTCCCAGCGCTAGCGGGAATCCGACTCGGAAGGATCGATACGCAGTATTTT
TRBV2,TRBJ2-1,TRBD2,CASSVRIAGCFF,TGTGCCAGCAGTGTTCGGATAGCGGGTTGTTTCTTC
TRBV6-5,TRBJ1-3,-,CASSYSGQITGNTIYF,TGTGCCAGCAGTTACTCCGGACAGATTACTGGAAACACCATATATTTT
TRBV4-1,TRBJ2-7,TRBD2,CASSPQPGTSGSYEQYF,TGCGCCAGCAGCCCTCAACCAGGGACTAGCGGATCCTACGAGCAGTACTTC
TRBV11-3,TRBJ2-3,-,CASSPLGDTQYF,TGTGCCAGCAGCCCACTTGGAGATACGCAGTATTTT
TRBV14,TRBJ2-3,-,CASSLLAGRTDTQYF,TGTGCCAGCAGCCTTCTCGCGGGACGCACAGATACGCAGTATTTT
TRBV9,TRBJ1-1,-,CASSPRGGGSEAFF,TGTGCCAGCAGCCCCCGAGGCGGGGGTTCTGAAGCTTTCTTT
TRBV7-9,TRBJ2-5,-,CASSLADGETQYF,TGTGCCAGCAGCTTAGCTGACGGGGAGACCCAGTACTTC
TRBV15,TRBJ2-7,-,CATSPTTGTFYEQYF,TGTGCCACCAGCCCCACGACAGGGACTTTTTACGAGCAGTACTTC
TRBV29-1,TRBJ2-7,-,CSVAGTRIAYEQYF,TGCAGCGTTGCCGGGACAAGGATCGCCTACGAGCAGTACTTC
TRBV27,TRBJ2-1,TRBD2,CASSFGGYSYNEQFF,TGTGCCAGCAGTTTCGGGGGGTACTCCTACAATGAGCAGTTCTTC
TRBV7-3,TRBJ2-2,TRBD2,CASSLIASGNTGELFF,TGTGCCAGCAGCTTAATAGCTAGCGGGAACACCGGGGAGCTGTTTTTT
TRBV6-1,TRBJ2-1,TRBD2,CASIQAGLGNEQFF,TGTGCCAGCATCCAAGCGGGATTAGGCAATGAGCAGTTCTTC
TRBV19,TRBJ1-2,TRBD1,CASTPSRGDYGYTF,TGTGCCAGTACCCCGAGCAGGGGGGACTATGGCTACACCTTC
TRBV30,TRBJ1-1,TRBD1,CAWSIDQGATEAFF,TGTGCCTGGAGCATAGACCAGGGGGCCACTGAAGCTTTCTTT
TRBV30,TRBJ1-1,TRBD1,CAWVQGEVTEAFF,TGTGCCTGGGTACAGGGGGAGGTGACTGAAGCTTTCTTT
TRBV7-6,TRBJ2-7,TRBD2,CASSLGTSGISYEQYF,TGTGCCAGCAGCTTAGGGACTAGCGGGATCTCCTACGAGCAGTACTTC
TRBV2,TRBJ2-7,TRBD2,CASNPSSGSSYEQYF,TGTGCCAGCAACCCGTCTAGCGGCAGCTCCTACGAGCAGTACTTC
TRBV6-5,TRBJ1-5,-,CASSLTDSNQPQHF,TGTGCCAGCAGTTTGACAGATAGCAATCAGCCCCAGCATTTT
TRBV30,TRBJ1-5,TRBD1,CAWSGQGLVQPQHF,TGTGCCTGGTCGGGACAGGGGTTGGTTCAGCCCCAGCATTTT
TRBV7-2,TRBJ2-7,TRBD1,CASTLAGTGPYEQYF,TGTGCCAGCACCCTTGCCGGGACAGGCCCCTACGAGCAGTACTTC